This T cell receptor beta chain was observed in a study of T cells in tumors and immune-related adverse events. This CDR3 is built from 17 residues. The germline V gene has CDR1 SGHNT and CDR2 YENEEA. Trimming removed 6 bases at V and 4 bases at J, with 23 bases between. The table came from immunoSEQ multiplex PCR; TCRdb's copy has only in-frame clones and leaves some out. The sample yields 4,500 or so clones, 82% seen once. In this sample, this clone turned up a few times. Material: skin tissue, obtained from a patient treated with anti-PD-1 therapy. The sequence came from a female donor with metastatic renal cell carcinoma. The chain employs TRBV11-3 and TRBJ2-3, with a possible D match to TRBD2 (6 bases). The chain's CDR3 is CASSAGSGTFHADTQYF. The CDR3 region has the DNA TGTGCCAGCAGTGCAGGATCAGGGACTTTCCACGCAGATACGCAGTATTTT. Full variable domain (outside the CDR3, taken from reference TRBV11-3 and TRBJ2-3): EAGVVQSPRYKIIEKKQPVAFWCNPISGHNTLYWYLQNLGQGPELLIRYENEEAVDDSQLPKDRFSAERLKGVDSTLKIQPAELGDSAVYLCASSAGSGTFHADTQYFGPGTRLTVL.